This TCR beta chain was observed in a study of T cells after yellow fever vaccination. This clonotype showed up many times. CDR3 size: 13 residues. V was pared by 4 bases and J by 4 bases, with 11 bases between. The V gene's germline CDR1 is SGHTA and CDR2 FQGNSA. Via MiXCR, TCRdb re-called the 5' RACE reads, giving one row per CDR3 protein. The data hold about 150,000 distinct CDR3 sequences, with more than 6.5% observed a single time. The chain has TRBV7-2 and TRBJ2-7; tentatively, D is TRBD2 (6 bases). The sequenced sample was CD4+ T cells sorted from PBMCs, obtained 10 days after the yellow fever booster vaccination. This clonotype was sampled from a young man who received the YFV17D yellow fever vaccine. The CDR3 sequence: CASSSVGGYEQYF. Here the CDR3 DNA reads TGTGCCAGCAGCTCAGTCGGGGGATACGAGCAGTACTTC.